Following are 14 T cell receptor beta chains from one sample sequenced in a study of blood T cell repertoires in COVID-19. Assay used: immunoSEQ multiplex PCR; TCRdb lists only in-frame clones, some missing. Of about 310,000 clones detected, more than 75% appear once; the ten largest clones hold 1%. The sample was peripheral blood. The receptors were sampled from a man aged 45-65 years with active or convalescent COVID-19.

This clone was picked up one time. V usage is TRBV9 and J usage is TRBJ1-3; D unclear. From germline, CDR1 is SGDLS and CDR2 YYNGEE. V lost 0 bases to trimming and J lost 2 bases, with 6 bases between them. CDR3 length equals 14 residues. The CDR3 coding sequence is TGTGCCAGCAGCGTAGGGGGAGCTGGAAACACCATATATTTT. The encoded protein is CASSVGGAGNTIYF.

The CDR3 loop reads CASSLLSGRGETQYF. Written as DNA, the CDR3 is TGTGCCAGCAGTTTGTTAAGCGGGAGGGGGGAGACCCAGTACTTC. V gene TRBV28 combines with J gene TRBJ2-5; 10 bases fit TRBD2. The CDR3 loop spans 15 amino acids. V lost 3 bases and J lost 5; bases outside the gene matches: 6. CDR1 is MDHEN, CDR2 SYDVKM, per germline.

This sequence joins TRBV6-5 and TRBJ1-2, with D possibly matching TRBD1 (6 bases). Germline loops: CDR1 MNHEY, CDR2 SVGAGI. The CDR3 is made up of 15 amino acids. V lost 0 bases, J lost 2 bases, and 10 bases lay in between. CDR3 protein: CASSYSGASNYGYTF. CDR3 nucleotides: TGTGCCAGCAGTTACTCGGGGGCGAGCAACTATGGCTACACCTTC.

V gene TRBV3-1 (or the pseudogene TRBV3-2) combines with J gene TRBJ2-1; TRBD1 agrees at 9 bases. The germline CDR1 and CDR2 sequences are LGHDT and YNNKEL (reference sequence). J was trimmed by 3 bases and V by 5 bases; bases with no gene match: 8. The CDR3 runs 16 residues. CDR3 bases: TGTGCCAGCAGCTCCCCGGGGGACAGGGTCTACAATGAGCAGTTCTTC. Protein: CASSSPGDRVYNEQFF.

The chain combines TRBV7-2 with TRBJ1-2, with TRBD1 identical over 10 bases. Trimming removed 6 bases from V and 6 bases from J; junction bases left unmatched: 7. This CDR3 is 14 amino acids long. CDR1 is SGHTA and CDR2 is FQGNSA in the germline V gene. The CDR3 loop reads CASSQTGQGDGYTF. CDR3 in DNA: TGTGCCAGCAGTCAAACTGGACAGGGGGATGGCTACACCTTC.

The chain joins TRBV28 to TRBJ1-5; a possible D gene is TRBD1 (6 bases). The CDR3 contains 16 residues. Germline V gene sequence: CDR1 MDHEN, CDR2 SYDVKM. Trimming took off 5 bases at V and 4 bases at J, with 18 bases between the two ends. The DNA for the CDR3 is TGTGCCAGCAGTGACCCCACTAAGGGGGTTAATCAGCCCCAGCATTTT. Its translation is CASSDPTKGVNQPQHF. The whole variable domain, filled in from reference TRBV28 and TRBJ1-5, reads DVKVTQSSRYLVKRTGEKVFLECVQDMDHENMFWYRQDPGLGLRLIYFSYDVKMKEKGDIPEGYSVSREKKERFSLILESASTNQTSMYLCASSDPTKGVNQPQHFGDGTRLSIL.

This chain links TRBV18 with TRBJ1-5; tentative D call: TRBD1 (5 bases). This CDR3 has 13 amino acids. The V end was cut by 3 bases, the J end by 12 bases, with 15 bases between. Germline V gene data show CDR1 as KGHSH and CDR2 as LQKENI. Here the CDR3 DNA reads TGTGCCAGCTCACCTGGGCCAGGGCGGGACCAGCATTTT. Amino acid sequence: CASSPGPGRDQHF.

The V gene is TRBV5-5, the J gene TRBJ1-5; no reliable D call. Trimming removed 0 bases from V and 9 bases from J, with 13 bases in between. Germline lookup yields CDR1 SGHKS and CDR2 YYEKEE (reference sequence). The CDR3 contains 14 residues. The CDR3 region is CASSLAVGEGPQHF. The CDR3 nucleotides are TGTGCCAGCAGCTTGGCCGTAGGTGAGGGGCCCCAGCATTTT.

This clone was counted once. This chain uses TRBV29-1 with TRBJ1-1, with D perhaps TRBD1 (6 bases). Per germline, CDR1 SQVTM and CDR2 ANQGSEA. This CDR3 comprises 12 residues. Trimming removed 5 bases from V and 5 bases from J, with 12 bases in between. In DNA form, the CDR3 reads TGCAGCGTTCTTCAGAGGGGGACTGAAGCTTTCTTT. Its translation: CSVLQRGTEAFF.

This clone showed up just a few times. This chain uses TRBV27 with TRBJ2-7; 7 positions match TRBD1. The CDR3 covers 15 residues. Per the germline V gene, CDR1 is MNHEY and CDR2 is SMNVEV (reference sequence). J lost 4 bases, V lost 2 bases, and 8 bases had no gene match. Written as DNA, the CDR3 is TGTGCCAGCAGTTTAGAAATAGGGGGCTGGTACGAGCAGTACTTC. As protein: CASSLEIGGWYEQYF.

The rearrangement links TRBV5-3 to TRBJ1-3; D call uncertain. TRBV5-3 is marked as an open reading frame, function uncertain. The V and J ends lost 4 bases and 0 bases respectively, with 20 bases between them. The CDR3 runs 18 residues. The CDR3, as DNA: TGTGCCAGAAGCCCAATTATGAGAGGCCTAATCTCTGGAAACACCATATATTTT. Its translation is CARSPIMRGLISGNTIYF.

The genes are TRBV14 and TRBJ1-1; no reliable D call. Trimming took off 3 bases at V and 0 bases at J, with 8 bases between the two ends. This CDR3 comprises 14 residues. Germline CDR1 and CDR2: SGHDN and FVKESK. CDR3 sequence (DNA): TGTGCCAGCAGCCACTCCCCGGTGAACACTGAAGCTTTCTTT. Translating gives CASSHSPVNTEAFF.

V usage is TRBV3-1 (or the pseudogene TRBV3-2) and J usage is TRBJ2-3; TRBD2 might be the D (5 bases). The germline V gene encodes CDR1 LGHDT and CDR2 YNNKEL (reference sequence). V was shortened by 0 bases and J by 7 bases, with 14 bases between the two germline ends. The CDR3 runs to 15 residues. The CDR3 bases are TGTGCCAGCAGCCAAGATTCTGACTACGCGAATACGCAGTATTTT. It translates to CASSQDSDYANTQYF.

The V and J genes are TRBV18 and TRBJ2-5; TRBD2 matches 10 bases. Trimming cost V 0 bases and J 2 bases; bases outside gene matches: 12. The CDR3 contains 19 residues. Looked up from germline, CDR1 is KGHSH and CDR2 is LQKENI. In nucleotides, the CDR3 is TGTGCCAGCTCACCACCATCTCTAGCGGGGGCCCCATTGCAAGAGACCCAGTACTTC. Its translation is CASSPPSLAGAPLQETQYF.